Given below is one T cell receptor beta chain in context. Its target is not known. This entry belongs to a study of T-cell reconstitution after alpha-beta-depleted transplantation in children. It was with unique molecular identifiers that the TCRbeta library was prepared. TCRdb independently ran MiXCR on the PCR reads; one entry per CDR3 protein. The table includes about 980,000 distinct CDR3 sequences, roughly 29% detected once. Findings and limits, study-wide: Several hundred graft clones that had expanded were reportedly the source of alpha-beta T cells about two months after transplant.

Germline-derived CDR1 and CDR2 are SNHLY and FYNNEI. V shed 6 bases, J shed 8 bases, and the junction held 18 bases outside the gene matches. This CDR3 contains 18 residues. This TCR derives from a boy in the first two years of life who had a stem cell transplant for SCID, so the T cells may come from the graft donor. The J gene is TRBJ2-1, the V gene TRBV2; 11 bases line up with TRBD2. The specimen comprised PBMCs, mostly from graft donor cells, sampled 360 days after TCRalphabeta/CD19-depleted stem cell transplant. CDR3 residues: CASSPPARLAGRVDEQFF. Here the CDR3 DNA reads TGTGCCAGCAGCCCTCCTGCCAGACTAGCGGGGAGGGTAGATGAGCAGTTCTTC.